This T cell receptor beta chain was captured by sequencing in a study of tumor-infiltrating lymphocytes in primary liver carcinoma. Reverse transcription of roughly 480 ng total RNA with a constant-region primer produced TCR beta cDNA. Three nested multiplex PCR rounds, a slightly modified ARM-PCR method, built the TCR beta libraries. Forward primers for TRBV1-TRBV30 and a C-beta reverse primer served the first two PCR rounds, at about 10 cycles each. Via MiXCR, TCRdb re-called the multiplex PCR reads, giving one row per CDR3 protein. The sample holds 180,000 or so distinct CDR3 sequences, about 60% seen once. It was unsorted whole blood that yielded blood RNA, and germline DNA was also extracted. Chronic HBV infection, which was untreated, was present in the patients. V shed 11 bases, J shed 4 bases, and the junction held 4 bases outside the gene matches. The CDR3 runs 13 residues. This clonotype appeared a single time. What it binds is not known. A much larger clone sits a single nucleotide away, making a read error possible. Here the CDR3 omits its conserved ending phenylalanine or tryptophan, so a read error is the likely source.

General study points: The study found tumor-adjacent and tumor-blood pairs overlapped less than tumor region pairs. Tumors significantly exceeded blood in top-250-clone fraction (p = 0.039).

The J gene is TRBJ2-3, the V gene TRBV12-3 or TRBV12-4; 12 bases agree with TRBD1. The sample taken for sequencing was peripheral blood. This receptor was identified in a man aged 40-55 years with primary liver carcinoma and hepatitis B virus infection. CDR3 in amino acids: CAGGQGASDTQYL. CDR3 sequence (DNA): TGTGCCGGGGGACAGGGGGCGTCAGATACGCAGTATTTA.